The source of this TCR beta chain is a study of shared clonotypes between healthy human individuals. The table came from immunoSEQ multiplex PCR; TCRdb's copy has only in-frame clones and leaves some out. The sample consists of roughly 530,000 clones, 90% to 96% of them appearing once. Deletions cut 0 bases from V and 11 bases from J, with 20 bases between. The CDR3 loop spans 15 amino acids. CDR1 SGHTS and CDR2 YDEGEE come from the germline V gene. J is TRBJ2-5 and V is TRBV5-8; tentative D call: TRBD2 (6 bases). This sequence originates from a woman aged 25 to 39 in good health. Sequenced: naive CD4+ T cells sorted from blood. The subset here: CD45RA+ positively selected. CDR3 protein: CASSLGITEGTEQYF. Here the CDR3 DNA reads TGTGCCAGCAGCTTGGGAATTACGGAGGGGACTGAGCAGTACTTC.